Below, 3 T cell receptor beta chains from the same sample are listed, as sequenced in a study of control samples from healthy donors and cancer patients. The protocol was immunoSEQ multiplex PCR, while the TCRdb copy is restricted to in-frame clones and leaves out a portion. Among more than 150,000 clones listed, around 93% were seen once. Sequences were obtained from blood. Receptors were obtained from a man younger than 35 in good health.

V and J are TRBV4-1 and TRBJ1-5, with D tentatively TRBD1 (5 bases). V was cut by 0 bases and J by 6 bases, with 15 bases left in between. Per the germline V gene, CDR1 is MGHRA and CDR2 is YSYEKL. The CDR3 spans 16 residues. The CDR3 coding sequence is TGCGCCAGCAGCCAAGATACCGTACAGGTGGTTCAGCCCCAGCATTTT. Protein product: CASSQDTVQVVQPQHF.

This rearrangement joins TRBV6-1 to TRBJ1-1; D unclear. CDR3 size: 16 residues. V was trimmed by 2 bases and J by 6 bases, leaving 19 bases between them. Germline CDR1 is MNHNS and CDR2 is SASEGT. CDR3 in DNA: TGTGCCAGCAGTGAAAACCCTCTGGTTAAGTCGGCTGAAGCTTTCTTT. Translated: CASSENPLVKSAEAFF.

The CDR3 reads CASSEVIGTGHQPQHF. The CDR3 DNA is TGTGCCAGCAGTGAAGTAATAGGGACCGGGCATCAGCCCCAGCATTTT. The chain uses TRBV6-1 and TRBJ1-5; tentatively, D is TRBD1 (5 bases). Germline V lookup: CDR1 MNHNS, CDR2 SASEGT. The CDR3 sequence is 16 residues long. The V gene lost 1 base and the J gene lost 5 bases, with 15 bases spanning the gap.